Following are 27 T cell receptor beta chains from one sample sequenced in a study of blood T cell repertoires in COVID-19. The protocol was immunoSEQ multiplex PCR, while the TCRdb copy is restricted to in-frame clones and leaves out a portion. The sample records 140,000 to 150,000 clones, roughly three quarters being singletons. The sample was peripheral blood. The receptor set was obtained from a man in his fifties or sixties with acute or convalescent COVID-19.

The chain couples TRBV11-3 to TRBJ2-1; the D gene is possibly TRBD2 (5 bases). Germline-derived CDR1 and CDR2 are SGHNT and YENEEA. The CDR3 spans 13 residues. The germline V and J ends were trimmed by 4 bases and 8 bases, with 12 bases remaining between them. CDR3 DNA sequence: TGTGCCAGCAGCTCCGGGGTTCACCATGAGCAGTTCTTC. Its protein is CASSSGVHHEQFF.

The V and J genes are TRBV19 and TRBJ1-2; D is ambiguous. Trimming removed 7 bases from V and 2 bases from J, with 11 bases in between. From germline, CDR1 is LNHDA and CDR2 SQIVND (reference sequence). CDR3 length equals 13 residues. CDR3 residues: CASKLTNNYGYTF. The CDR3 DNA sequence: TGTGCCAGTAAGTTGACAAACAACTATGGCTACACCTTC.

Written as DNA, the CDR3 is TGTGCCAGCAGTTCAGGGGGGACGAACACTGAAGCTTTCTTT. It translates to CASSSGGTNTEAFF. This rearrangement joins TRBV27 to TRBJ1-1; 7 bases match TRBD1. Germline V gene sequence: CDR1 MNHEY, CDR2 SMNVEV (reference sequence). J lost 1 base, V lost 4 bases, and 3 bases had no gene match. CDR3 length: 14 residues.

This sequence joins TRBV7-3 and TRBJ2-2, with 7 bases lining up with TRBD1. J lost 6 bases, V lost 0 bases, and 10 bases had no gene match. The CDR3 runs to 17 residues. Germline assignment: CDR1 SGHTA and CDR2 FQGTGA. CDR3 sequence (DNA): TGTGCCAGCAGCTTAACGAGGGGGCTACAAAGGGCCGGGGAGCTGTTTTTT. Its translation: CASSLTRGLQRAGELFF.

The rearrangement uses TRBV27 and TRBJ2-7; 7 positions match TRBD2. J lost 6 bases, V lost 3 bases, and 11 bases had no gene match. The CDR3 contains 15 residues. CDR1 and CDR2 (germline): MNHEY, SMNVEV (reference sequence). Written as DNA, the CDR3 is TGTGCCAGCAGTTTGAGGCGGGAGAATTACGCCGAGCAGTACTTC. Its protein product is CASSLRRENYAEQYF.

The chain combines TRBV4-1 with TRBJ2-3, with a weak D call TRBD2 (6 bases). The CDR3 covers 15 residues. The V gene's germline CDR1 is MGHRA and CDR2 YSYEKL. The V end was cut by 4 bases, the J end by 5 bases, with 16 bases between. The CDR3 region has the DNA TGCGCCAGCAGCCCCGGGGCTAGCGATGGAGATACGCAGTATTTT. Its protein is CASSPGASDGDTQYF.

The rearrangement uses TRBV6-5 and TRBJ2-1; 7 nucleotides match TRBD2. The germline CDR1 and CDR2 sequences are MNHEY and SVGAGI. Germline trimming cut 5 bases from V and 6 bases from J; bases unmatched to any gene: 7. This CDR3 spans 14 amino acids. CDR3 bases: TGTGCCAGCAGTAGCGGGGTGGGGGGCAATGAGCAGTTCTTC. Its translation is CASSSGVGGNEQFF.

For this clone: In the same sample, other DNA sequences code for this CDR3. The chain combines TRBV7-2 with TRBJ1-2; 10 positions agree with TRBD1. The CDR3 runs 14 residues. V dropped 5 bases and J dropped 6; count of bases not matched to a gene: 6. Germline-derived CDR1 and CDR2 are SGHTA and FQGNSA. CDR3 residues: CASSPRTGGNGYTF. As DNA, the CDR3 is TGTGCCAGCAGCCCCCGGACAGGGGGAAATGGCTACACCTTC.

The gene calls are TRBV29-1 and TRBJ2-7, with 11 positions matching TRBD2. Trimming at V came to 4 bases and at J to 5 bases, leaving 16 bases not matched to a gene. The CDR3 consists of 17 residues. In germline, CDR1 is SQVTM, CDR2 ANQGSEA. CDR3 amino acids: CSVAGTSGEGASDEQYF. The CDR3 DNA reads TGCAGCGTTGCAGGGACTAGCGGAGAGGGGGCTTCAGACGAGCAGTACTTC.

The chain joins TRBV10-3 to TRBJ1-3; the D is unclear. V lost 4 bases and J 4 bases, leaving 14 bases between the germline ends. This CDR3 spans 15 amino acids. Germline CDR1 reads ENHRY; CDR2 reads SYGVKD. CDR3 sequence reads: CAISAREASGNTIYF. The CDR3 nucleotides read TGTGCCATCAGTGCTAGGGAGGCCAGCGGAAACACCATATATTTT.

This chain joins TRBV5-1 and TRBJ2-5, with D tentatively TRBD2 (6 bases). Germline loops: CDR1 SGHRS, CDR2 YFSETQ. This CDR3 has 14 residues. V lost 5 bases to trimming and J lost 5 bases, with 16 bases between them. Here the CDR3 DNA reads TGCGCCAGCAGAGTCGTCGGCGGGACCGAGACCCAGTACTTC. This encodes CASRVVGGTETQYF. Combining the CDR3 with reference TRBV5-1 and TRBJ2-5 gives the whole variable domain KAGVTQTPRYLIKTRGQQVTLSCSPISGHRSVSWYQQTPGQGLQFLFEYFSETQRNKGNFPGRFSGRQFSNSRSEMNVSTLELGDSALYLCASRVVGGTETQYFGPGTRLLVL.

The chain links TRBV5-8 to TRBJ1-4, with D possibly being TRBD1 (6 bases). V was shortened by 4 bases and J by 0 bases, with 10 bases between the two germline ends. The CDR3 is made up of 15 amino acids. Looked up from germline, CDR1 is SGHTS and CDR2 is YDEGEE. CDR3 amino acids: CASSDRRSTNEKLFF. In nucleotides, the CDR3 is TGTGCCAGCAGCGACAGGAGATCAACTAATGAAAAACTGTTTTTT.

This chain uses TRBV6-2 or TRBV6-3 with TRBJ1-1, with D possibly matching TRBD1 (5 bases). The CDR3 extends over 14 amino acids. The germline gives CDR1 MNHEY, CDR2 SVGEGT. The V gene lost 6 bases and the J gene lost 4 bases, with 15 bases spanning the gap. The CDR3 bases are TGTGCCAGCAGCCCCCCGGGACTTTCCACTGAAGCTTTCTTT. This encodes CASSPPGLSTEAFF.

The chain uses TRBV29-1 and TRBJ1-1, with 7 bases lining up with TRBD1. Germline loops: CDR1 SQVTM, CDR2 ANQGSEA. This CDR3 contains 13 residues. V was pared by 7 bases and J by 1 base, with 6 bases of the junction left unmatched. Here the CDR3 reads CSARTGANTEAFF. In DNA form, the CDR3 reads TGCAGCGCCCGGACAGGCGCGAACACTGAAGCTTTCTTT.

V and J are TRBV7-9 and TRBJ2-5; 7 nucleotides line up with TRBD1. The V segment lost 5 bases and the J segment 5 bases; nucleotides outside the gene matches: 11. Per germline, CDR1 SEHNR and CDR2 FQNEAQ (reference sequence). The CDR3 totals 15 residues. The CDR3 bases are TGTGCCAGCAGCCCCCAAGACAGGGTGGGGGAGACCCAGTACTTC. This encodes CASSPQDRVGETQYF.

The V and J genes are TRBV10-2 and TRBJ2-7; 8 bases fit TRBD2. The length of the CDR3 is 15 residues. V trimming: 3 bases; J trimming: 0 bases; junction bases outside the gene matches: 4. CDR1 is WSHSY and CDR2 is SAAADI in the germline V gene. CDR3 sequence (DNA): TGCGCCAGCAGTGACGCGGGAGGACTCTCCTACGAGCAGTACTTC. It codes for CASSDAGGLSYEQYF.

V gene TRBV5-6 combines with J gene TRBJ2-4, with D possibly TRBD1 on 6 matching bases. V dropped 4 bases and J dropped 5 bases, with 10 bases sitting between them. Per the germline V gene, CDR1 is SGHDT and CDR2 is YYEEEE. There are 13 residues in the CDR3. The CDR3 DNA follows: TGTGCCAGCAGCGTGGGGGCCCAAAACATTCAGTACTTC. Translating it yields CASSVGAQNIQYF.

This chain links TRBV11-3 with TRBJ2-2; D is unclear. The CDR3 is made up of 14 amino acids. Trimming cost V 0 bases and J 4 bases, with 6 bases left between them. Germline values: CDR1 SGHNT, CDR2 YENEEA. The CDR3 reads CASSLDLATGELFF. CDR3 bases: TGTGCCAGCAGCTTAGATTTGGCCACCGGGGAGCTGTTTTTT.

This chain links TRBV6-6 with TRBJ2-1, with D possibly matching TRBD2 (6 bases). The germline V gene encodes CDR1 MNHNY and CDR2 SVGAGI (reference sequence). Trimming cost V 0 bases and J 3 bases, with 9 bases left between them. The CDR3 covers 15 residues. The CDR3 loop reads CASSYSGTFYNEQFF. Here the CDR3 DNA reads TGTGCCAGCAGTTACTCGGGGACTTTCTACAATGAGCAGTTCTTC.

The chain links TRBV27 to TRBJ1-5, with 10 bases lining up with TRBD1. CDR1 is MNHEY, CDR2 SMNVEV, per germline (reference sequence). The CDR3 loop spans 15 amino acids. After removal of 4 bases from V and 5 bases from J, the junction contained 5 bases not matched to a gene. CDR3 in amino acids: CASSSRTGGDQPQHF. CDR3 in DNA: TGTGCCAGCAGTTCCCGGACAGGGGGGGATCAGCCCCAGCATTTT.

The chain joins TRBV6-6 to TRBJ1-1, with 12 nucleotides matching TRBD1. Germline V gene lookup returns CDR1 MNHNY and CDR2 SVGAGI (reference sequence). The CDR3 spans 17 residues. V was clipped by 5 bases and J by 1 base; unmatched bases: 8. The CDR3 sequence: CASSLKGTGGRNTEAFF. CDR3 DNA sequence: TGTGCCAGCAGTCTGAAGGGGACAGGGGGCAGGAACACTGAAGCTTTCTTT.

The CDR3 protein is CASSLGALNTEAFF. The CDR3 bases are TGCGCCAGCAGCTTGGGCGCCTTGAACACTGAAGCTTTCTTT. This chain links TRBV5-1 with TRBJ1-1; D unresolved. Germline CDR1 reads SGHRS; CDR2 reads YFSETQ. Deletions cut 0 bases from V and 0 bases from J, with 6 bases between. The CDR3 sequence is 14 residues long.

This clone is a singleton in its sample. The V gene is TRBV23-1, the J gene TRBJ2-2; 7 bases match TRBD1. TRBV23-1 belongs to the ORF category, with a function that is uncertain. CDR3 length equals 17 residues. Trimming removed 3 bases from V and 3 bases from J; junction bases left unmatched: 10. This chain's CDR3 is CASSHPGRTGYTGELFF. The CDR3 DNA follows: TGCGCCAGCAGTCATCCAGGCCGGACAGGTTACACCGGGGAGCTGTTTTTT.

V is TRBV29-1 and J is TRBJ2-2, with TRBD1 matching 9 bases. Germline CDR1 is SQVTM and CDR2 is ANQGSEA. The CDR3 consists of 14 residues. J was trimmed by 7 bases and V by 8 bases; bases with no gene match: 11. Here the CDR3 reads CSPPGQGNLGELFF. The CDR3 DNA is TGCAGCCCTCCGGGACAGGGAAATCTCGGGGAGCTGTTTTTT.

Regarding this clone: Other DNA sequences within the sample encode an identical CDR3. V gene TRBV6-5 combines with J gene TRBJ1-2; maybe TRBD1 (5 bases). The CDR3 contains 11 residues. Germline assignment: CDR1 MNHEY and CDR2 SVGAGI. V dropped 2 bases and J dropped 8 bases, with 6 bases sitting between them. CDR3 protein: CASSYRGGYTF. CDR3 coding DNA: TGTGCCAGCAGTTACAGGGGCGGCTACACCTTC.

As concerns this clone: The same CDR3 arises from other DNA sequences in this sample as well. The chain has TRBV6-5 and TRBJ2-7; 10 bases are shared with TRBD2. This CDR3 is built from 14 residues. The ends lost 4 bases at V and 1 base at J; junction bases unmatched: 1. The germline V gene has CDR1 MNHEY and CDR2 SVGAGI. The CDR3 DNA is TGTGCCAGCAGTTGGACTAGCGGTTCCTACGAGCAGTACTTC. Its translation: CASSWTSGSYEQYF.

The rearrangement uses TRBV28 and TRBJ1-2; tentative D call: TRBD1 (5 bases). The germline V gene has CDR1 MDHEN and CDR2 SYDVKM. This CDR3 region has 16 residues. Deletions cut 5 bases from V and 5 bases from J, with 21 bases between. CDR3 DNA: TGTGCCAGCAGTCCCGGGGGGTGGGGGAAGGGTTATGGCTACACCTTC. It yields the protein CASSPGGWGKGYGYTF.